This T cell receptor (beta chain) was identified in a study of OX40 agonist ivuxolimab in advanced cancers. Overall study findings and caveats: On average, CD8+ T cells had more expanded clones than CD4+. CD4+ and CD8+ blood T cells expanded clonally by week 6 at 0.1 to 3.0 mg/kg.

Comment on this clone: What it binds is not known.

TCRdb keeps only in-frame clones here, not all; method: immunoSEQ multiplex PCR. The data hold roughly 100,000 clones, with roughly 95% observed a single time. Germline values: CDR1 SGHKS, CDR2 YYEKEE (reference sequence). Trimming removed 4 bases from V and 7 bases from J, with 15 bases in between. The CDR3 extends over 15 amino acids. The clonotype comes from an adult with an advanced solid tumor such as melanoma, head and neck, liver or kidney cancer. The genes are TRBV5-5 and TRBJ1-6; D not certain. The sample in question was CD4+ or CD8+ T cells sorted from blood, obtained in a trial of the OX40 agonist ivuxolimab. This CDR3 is CASSLNGSLNSPLHF. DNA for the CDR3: TGTGCCAGCAGCCTGAACGGGTCCTTAAATTCACCCCTCCACTTT.